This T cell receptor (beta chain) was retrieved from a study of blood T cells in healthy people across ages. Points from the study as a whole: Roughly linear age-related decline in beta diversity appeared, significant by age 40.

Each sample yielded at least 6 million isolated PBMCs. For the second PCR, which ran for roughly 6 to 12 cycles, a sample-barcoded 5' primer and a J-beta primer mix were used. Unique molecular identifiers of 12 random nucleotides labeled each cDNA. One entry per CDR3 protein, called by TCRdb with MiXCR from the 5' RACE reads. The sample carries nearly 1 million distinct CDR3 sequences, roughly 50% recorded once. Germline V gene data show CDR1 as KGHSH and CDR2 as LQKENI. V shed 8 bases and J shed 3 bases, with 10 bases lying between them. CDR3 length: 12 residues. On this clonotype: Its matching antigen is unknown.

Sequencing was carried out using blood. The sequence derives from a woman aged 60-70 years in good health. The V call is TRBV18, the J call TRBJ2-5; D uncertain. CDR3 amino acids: CASSPNEETQYF. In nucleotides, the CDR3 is TGTGCCAGCAGCCCCAACGAAGAGACCCAGTACTTC.